The present T cell receptor beta chain was sequenced within a study of T cell responses to AZD1222 COVID-19 vaccine. Germline lookup yields CDR1 SGDLS and CDR2 YYNGEE. The CDR3 runs 15 residues. V lost 2 bases to trimming and J lost 7 bases; unmatched junction nucleotides: 9. Second doses were pooled across both intervals (about 4 or about 12 weeks). Assay used: immunoSEQ multiplex PCR; TCRdb lists only in-frame clones, some missing. The table includes approximately 84,000 clones, 80% to 90% detected once. The source was peripheral blood, collected 28 days after the second AZD1222 dose. The rearrangement joins TRBV9 to TRBJ1-2; 9 bases are a match to TRBD1. The clonotype was recovered from an adult who received the AZD1222 COVID-19 vaccine. CDR3 DNA sequence: TGTGCCAGCAGCGTGGGACAGGGTCAGAAGAGTGGCTACACCTTC. Translating gives CASSVGQGQKSGYTF.